The 32 T cell receptor beta chains below all came from one sample that was sequenced in a study of T cells in Graves' hyperthyroidism and ophthalmopathy. The investigators amplified TCR beta CDR3 regions from RNA transcripts. The study used the HTBI primer set for a first-round RT-PCR of the TCR CDR3. MiXCR, run by TCRdb on the multiplex PCR reads, gives a single entry per CDR3 protein. The top ten hold 11% of the sample, which has roughly 380,000 distinct CDR3 sequences, roughly 14% seen once. Sequenced sample: blood. These receptors were taken from a woman between 55 and 75 years old with Graves' hyperthyroidism.

This clonotype showed up many times. The rearrangement joins TRBV11-1 to TRBJ2-5, with D possibly called TRBD1 or TRBD2 (5 bases each). The ends were cut back, 5 bases at V and 5 bases at J, with 18 bases in the middle. CDR1 and CDR2 (germline): SGHAT, FQDESV (reference sequence). The CDR3 length is 15 residues. CDR3 in DNA: TGTGCCAGCAGCCCAAGGCTAGGGGACGGGGAGACCCAGTACTTC. The encoded protein is CASSPRLGDGETQYF.

There are many counts of this clonotype. V is TRBV2 and J is TRBJ2-1; unclear D gene. The V and J ends lost 5 bases and 4 bases respectively, with 9 bases between them. The CDR3 length is 13 residues. Germline V lookup: CDR1 SNHLY, CDR2 FYNNEI. CDR3 bases: TGTGCCAGCAGTCAGGACCTATACAATGAGCAGTTCTTC. It specifies CASSQDLYNEQFF.

This clonotype was found many times. The chain has TRBV2 and TRBJ2-7, with 9 bases lining up with TRBD2. Germline CDR1 reads SNHLY; CDR2 reads FYNNEI. The length of the CDR3 is 15 residues. V shed 6 bases and J 0 bases; nucleotides not matched to a gene: 6. The CDR3 loop is CASRVSSGASYEQYF. DNA of the CDR3: TGTGCCAGCAGAGTCTCTAGCGGGGCCTCCTACGAGCAGTACTTC.

This clonotype was found many times. The CDR3 nucleotides are TGTGCCAGCAGTTTAGATGCCCGTCCTGGACTAGCGGGAACCTACGAGCAGTACTTC. It encodes CASSLDARPGLAGTYEQYF. V and J are TRBV12-3 or TRBV12-4 and TRBJ2-7; 12 nucleotides agree with TRBD2. The CDR3 is made up of 19 amino acids. The V segment lost 1 base and the J segment 2 bases; nucleotides outside the gene matches: 12.

This clonotype was observed at least ten times. This chain uses TRBV7-9 with TRBJ2-3; possible D gene TRBD2, 5 bases. V lost 1 base and J 1 base, leaving 18 bases between the germline ends. CDR3 size: 18 residues. In germline, CDR1 is SEHNR, CDR2 FQNEAQ (reference sequence). The CDR3 is CASSLDHFSVGGTDTQYF. The CDR3 region has the DNA TGTGCCAGCAGCTTAGATCACTTTAGCGTGGGAGGCACAGATACGCAGTATTTT.

This clonotype has a count of ten or more. This chain joins TRBV12-3 or TRBV12-4 and TRBJ1-1; D is undetermined. The CDR3 extends over 13 amino acids. Trimming shortened V by 5 bases and J by 4 bases, and 11 bases separated the two germline ends. CDR3 nucleotide sequence: TGTGCCAGCAGTCCGCAGAAGGTCACTGAAGCTTTCTTT. Encoded protein: CASSPQKVTEAFF.

This clonotype was counted ten times or more. The chain recombines TRBV9 with TRBJ1-5; no reliable D call. Germline V gene data show CDR1 as SGDLS and CDR2 as YYNGEE. The ends were cut back, 2 bases at V and 4 bases at J, with 7 bases in the middle. This CDR3 comprises 13 residues. The CDR3 region has the DNA TGTGCCAGCAGCGTCCGCCTGAATCAGCCCCAGCATTTT. It codes for CASSVRLNQPQHF.

This clonotype was picked up a small number of times. The gene calls are TRBV7-9 and TRBJ2-7, with no clear D. CDR3 size: 12 residues. CDR1 is SEHNR, CDR2 FQNEAQ, per germline (reference sequence). The V and J ends lost 5 bases and 2 bases respectively, with 7 bases between them. The CDR3 bases are TGTGCCAGCAGCATCCCGCCCTACGAGCAGTACTTC. Amino acid sequence: CASSIPPYEQYF.

This clonotype was seen at least ten times. This sequence joins TRBV10-3 and TRBJ1-1, with TRBD1 matching 9 bases. This CDR3 region has 17 residues. Germline lookup yields CDR1 ENHRY and CDR2 SYGVKD. After removal of 3 bases from V and 2 bases from J, the junction contained 10 bases not matched to a gene. The chain's CDR3 is CAISDSMTGGDNTEAFF. The CDR3, as DNA: TGTGCCATCAGTGATTCCATGACAGGGGGTGACAACACTGAAGCTTTCTTT.

The V gene is TRBV20-1, the J gene TRBJ2-3; 7 bases are a match to TRBD2. The ends lost 1 base at V and 0 bases at J; junction bases unmatched: 7. The length of the CDR3 is 16 residues. Germline V gene lookup returns CDR1 DFQATT and CDR2 SNEGSKA (reference sequence). The CDR3 coding sequence is TGCAGTGCTAGAGTCGGTAGCGGGTCTAGCACAGATACGCAGTATTTT. Its protein is CSARVGSGSSTDTQYF.

This clonotype was counted at least ten times. The CDR3 bases are TGCGCCAGCAGCCAAGATAGGGCGTGGGAGCAGTACTTC. Translated, it gives CASSQDRAWEQYF. The chain links TRBV4-1 to TRBJ2-7; D gene ambiguous. This CDR3 has 13 residues. The germline V gene encodes CDR1 MGHRA and CDR2 YSYEKL. Deletions cut 0 bases from V and 7 bases from J, with 10 bases between.

About this clonotype: A much larger clone lies one base from this, so it may be a read error. The chain carries TRBV11-2 and TRBJ2-1; 11 positions match TRBD2. CDR3 length: 15 amino acids. V lost 5 bases and J lost 10; bases outside the gene matches: 10. Germline loops: CDR1 SGHAT, CDR2 FQNNGV. The CDR3, as DNA: TGTGCCAGCAGCCCAAATAGCGGGAGGGCGGGCGAGCAGTTCTTC. Translating gives CASSPNSGRAGEQFF.

A word on this clonotype: One end of the junction does not line up with germline, which may come from a read error. The V call is TRBV20-1, the J call TRBJ2-1; D is unresolved. CDR1 is DFQATT and CDR2 is SNEGSKA in the germline V gene (reference sequence). This CDR3 is built from 16 residues. In DNA form, the CDR3 reads TGCAGTGCTAGAGACGTCATAGGGAACTCCTACAATGAGCGGTTCTTC. Protein sequence: CSARDVIGNSYNERFF.

This clonotype came up many times. The chain joins TRBV29-1 to TRBJ2-1; D is possibly TRBD1 (6 bases). This CDR3 contains 17 residues. V lost 6 bases to trimming and J lost 0 bases, with 21 bases between them. Germline CDR1 SQVTM, CDR2 ANQGSEA. The CDR3 loop is CSVTKPRQASSYNEQFF. CDR3 nucleotide sequence: TGCAGCGTGACGAAACCCCGACAGGCAAGCTCCTACAATGAGCAGTTCTTC.

The sample holds many counts of this clonotype. The rearrangement joins TRBV28 to TRBJ1-5; D not resolved. The germline V gene has CDR1 MDHEN and CDR2 SYDVKM. This CDR3 has 12 amino acids. V was trimmed by 0 bases and J by 5 bases, leaving 2 bases between them. The CDR3 region has the DNA TGTGCCAGCAGTTTATGGGATCAGCCCCAGCATTTT. Protein product: CASSLWDQPQHF.

This clonotype was seen many times. The rearrangement joins TRBV12-5 to TRBJ2-7; TRBD2 agrees at 9 bases. Germline trimming cut 5 bases from V and 3 bases from J; bases unmatched to any gene: 11. From germline, CDR1 is LGHNT and CDR2 FRNRAP. This CDR3 is built from 16 residues. The CDR3 spells CASGSNSGRISYEQYF. CDR3 bases: TGTGCTAGTGGTAGTAACAGCGGGAGGATAAGCTACGAGCAGTACTTC.

This clonotype has a count of ten or more. The V and J genes are TRBV6-1 and TRBJ1-2, with D perhaps matching TRBD1 (5 bases). The V gene's germline CDR1 is MNHNS and CDR2 SASEGT. V lost 1 base to trimming and J lost 2 bases, with 14 bases between them. CDR3 length equals 16 residues. CDR3 in amino acids: CASSEVRSGTNYGYTF. The CDR3 DNA is TGTGCCAGCAGTGAAGTTAGGTCAGGGACGAACTATGGCTACACCTTC.

This clonotype has at least ten counts. This chain joins TRBV5-1 and TRBJ1-4, with 7 bases aligning to TRBD1. V lost 7 bases, J lost 6 bases, and 3 bases stayed unmatched. The CDR3 totals 12 residues. The germline V gene encodes CDR1 SGHRS and CDR2 YFSETQ. CDR3 amino acids: CASWGTDEKLFF. Here the CDR3 DNA reads TGCGCCAGCTGGGGGACAGATGAAAAACTGTTTTTT.

Of note for this clonotype: A much larger clone lies one base from this, so it may be a read error. The V call is TRBV14, the J call TRBJ1-1; D unclear. There are 11 residues in the CDR3. CDR1 is SGHDN and CDR2 is FVKESK in the germline V gene. As DNA, the CDR3 is TGTGCCAGCAGCCAGGCTTCAATAGCTTCCTTT. Protein sequence: CASSQASIASF.

This clonotype was found many times. The J gene is TRBJ2-4, the V gene TRBV2, with D tentatively TRBD2 (6 bases). V lost 8 bases and J 0 bases, leaving 8 bases between the germline ends. The CDR3 is made up of 13 amino acids. Per the germline V gene, CDR1 is SNHLY and CDR2 is FYNNEI. CDR3 sequence reads: CASRDSAKNIQYF. Here the CDR3 DNA reads TGTGCCAGCCGGGACTCAGCCAAAAACATTCAGTACTTC.

This clonotype was recorded many times. The V and J genes are TRBV18 and TRBJ1-1, with D perhaps matching TRBD1 (5 bases). V was cut by 1 base and J by 0 bases, with 12 bases left in between. Looked up from germline, CDR1 is KGHSH and CDR2 is LQKENI. The CDR3 sequence is 16 residues long. CDR3 sequence (DNA): TGTGCCAGCTCACCACTCTACGGGGCAATGAACACTGAAGCTTTCTTT. Protein: CASSPLYGAMNTEAFF.

This clonotype was recorded many times. The V call is TRBV5-8, the J call TRBJ1-1, with TRBD1 identical over 7 bases. After removal of 0 bases from V and 6 bases from J, the junction contained 5 bases not matched to a gene. The germline gives CDR1 SGHTS, CDR2 YDEGEE. The CDR3 extends over 14 amino acids. CDR3 bases: TGTGCCAGCAGCTTGGGCCAGGGGGGGGCTGAAGCTTTCTTT. This sequence encodes CASSLGQGGAEAFF. Full variable domain (rest looked up from reference TRBV5-8 and TRBJ1-1): EAGVTQSPTHLIKTRGQQATLRCSPISGHTSVYWYQQALGLGLQFLLWYDEGEERNRGNFPPRFSGRQFPNYSSELNVNALELEDSALYLCASSLGQGGAEAFFGQGTRLTVV.

There are many counts of this clonotype. The chain has TRBV15 and TRBJ2-7; TRBD2 might be the D (6 bases). V lost 3 bases, J lost 7 bases, and 13 bases lay in between. CDR3 size: 13 residues. Germline V CDR1 and CDR2: LNHNV, YYDKDF (reference sequence). This CDR3 reads CATSSQFGGEQYF. As DNA, the CDR3 is TGTGCCACCAGCAGTCAGTTCGGAGGGGAGCAGTACTTC.

This clonotype was counted at least ten times. The chain combines TRBV6-5 with TRBJ2-1; 10 bases fit TRBD2. The CDR3 spans 19 residues. Germline V gene lookup returns CDR1 MNHEY and CDR2 SVGAGI. The trim removed 7 bases at V and 2 bases at J, leaving 17 bases unmatched. CDR3 sequence reads: CASKFRGLAVSGAYNEQFF. The CDR3 coding sequence is TGTGCCAGCAAGTTTCGTGGACTAGCGGTCTCCGGTGCCTACAATGAGCAGTTCTTC.

This clonotype was found a few times. This chain connects TRBV10-3 to TRBJ2-5; D possibly matches TRBD1 or TRBD2 (5 bases each). Trimming took 8 bases from V and 3 from J, leaving 10 bases between them. Germline V gene sequence: CDR1 ENHRY, CDR2 SYGVKD. The CDR3 loop spans 12 amino acids. DNA for the CDR3: TGTGCCATCGGGGGAGCGGAAGAGACCCAGTACTTC. This gives the protein CAIGGAEETQYF.

The chain carries TRBV27 and TRBJ2-7; no clear D. Germline V gives CDR1 MNHEY, CDR2 SMNVEV (reference sequence). Trimming left V 5 bases short and J 2 bases short, with 16 bases between. The CDR3 extends over 15 amino acids. The CDR3 DNA sequence: TGTGCCAGCAGTCTCGATAGCTTTGGACCCTACGAGCAGTACTTC. As protein: CASSLDSFGPYEQYF.

The gene calls are TRBV20-1 and TRBJ2-1; D may be TRBD2 (6 bases). The germline gives CDR1 DFQATT, CDR2 SNEGSKA (reference sequence). The V end was cut by 2 bases, the J end by 3 bases, with 14 bases between. CDR3 length: 15 amino acids. The DNA of the CDR3 is TGCAGTGCTAGACTCCCCCGGGAGAGCTACAATGAGCAGTTCTTC. As protein: CSARLPRESYNEQFF.

This clonotype was seen many times. V usage is TRBV20-1 and J usage is TRBJ2-3, with D possibly TRBD1 on 5 matching bases. V lost 2 bases and J lost 1, with 10 bases in between. Germline CDR1 is DFQATT and CDR2 is SNEGSKA (reference sequence). This CDR3 is built from 14 residues. In DNA form, the CDR3 reads TGCAGTGCTAGAAGGGGAATTGGCACAGATACGCAGTATTTT. Its protein product is CSARRGIGTDTQYF.

A remark on this clonotype: Germline is not matched at one junction end, which may reflect a read error. The chain uses TRBV7-9 and TRBJ2-6; D possibly matches TRBD1 or TRBD2 (6 bases each). This CDR3 contains 13 residues. Germline V CDR1 and CDR2: SEHNR, FQNEAQ (reference sequence). CDR3 in amino acids: CASSLGGAYVLTF. As DNA, the CDR3 is TGTGCCAGCAGCTTAGGGGGGGCCTACGTCCTGACTTTC.

This clonotype was picked up many times. The chain has TRBV5-6 and TRBJ2-1, with 11 bases that match TRBD2. The CDR3 length is 16 residues. With 1 base clipped from V and 4 bases from J, the junction kept 4 bases outside the gene matches. CDR1 is SGHDT and CDR2 is YYEEEE in the germline V gene. CDR3 in DNA: TGTGCCAGCAGCTTGAGGGGGACTAGCGGATACAATGAGCAGTTCTTC. Its protein product is CASSLRGTSGYNEQFF.

This clonotype was seen at least ten times. The chain recombines TRBV12-3 or TRBV12-4 with TRBJ2-6; 11 bases match TRBD1. This CDR3 is 16 amino acids long. With 5 bases clipped from V and 2 bases from J, the junction kept 2 bases outside the gene matches. The CDR3 loop reads CASSTGQGAGANVLTF. The CDR3 region has the DNA TGTGCCAGCAGTACGGGACAGGGGGCTGGGGCCAACGTCCTGACTTTC.

V gene TRBV10-1 combines with J gene TRBJ2-3; no clear D gene. V gave up 8 bases and J gave up 6 bases, with 15 bases separating them. Germline V gene data show CDR1 as WNHNN and CDR2 as SYGVQD (reference sequence). The CDR3 length is 13 residues. The CDR3 protein is CASSSELADTQYF. The CDR3 DNA reads as TGCGCCAGCTCGAGTGAGCTGGCGGATACGCAGTATTTT.